The entry below gives a single T cell receptor beta chain sequence along with its context. Compared with germline, one end of the junction differs, possibly owing to a read error. Germline V lookup: CDR1 SSHAT, CDR2 FNYEAQ (reference sequence). There are 18 residues in the CDR3. The source of the sample is a study of blood T cell repertoires in COVID-19. Turning to the study itself: The United States, Italy and Spain were the sources of the acute and convalescent COVID-19 samples.

Profiling relied on immunoSEQ multiplex PCR, and the TCRdb table lists in-frame clones only, not all of them. The profile shows some 150,000 clones, around 89% of them singletons. Participant-given clinical history determined each cohort assignment. This receptor was taken from a woman between 18 and 29 years old who had recovered from COVID-19. The sequencing input was PBMCs or T cells enriched from blood (not recorded which). The chain links TRBV7-7 to TRBJ2-3; tentatively, D is TRBD2 (6 bases). DNA for the CDR3: TGTGCTAGCAGCTTAGCACACGCGGGGACCGTTAGCACAGATACGCAGTATTTT. Translated: CASSLAHAGTVSTDTQYF.